This T cell receptor (beta chain) derives from a study of shared clonotypes between healthy human individuals (dated by TCRdb to the early 2020s). Turning to the overall study: The cohort comprised two women and a few men aged 18 to 49 years. To increase sequencing depth and limit assay-specific biases, different laboratories used diverse techniques to prepare libraries and sequence TCR repertoires. Leukapheresis yielded between about 0.9 and 10 billion PBMCs per donor. For each donor, CD4 naive and CD4 memory were each run on three plates, CD8 naive on two plates, and CD8 memory on one plate. The study deeply sequenced blood TCR repertoires of about five healthy adults to estimate repertoire size and the extent of clonotype sharing between individuals. The research as a whole found: Sampling was restricted to blood, and TCR repertoires in tissues likely differ from the TCR repertoires found in blood. Based on pairwise subsampling, the degree of clonotype sharing among donors was expected to be affected by sequencing depth. Incomplete sequencing was indicated by rarefaction of sorted-subset datasets, despite the large sequencing depth. Larger estimated clonotype richness was generally found for naive subsets than for memory subsets. When several donors were compared, the shared fraction of clonotypes was 5% to 6.5% for naive CD4, around 3.6% for naive CD8, 2% to 2.5% for memory CD4, and 0.3% to 0.5% for memory CD8. Higher generation probabilities were observed for clonotypes shared by all four sorted-subset donors than for non-shared clonotypes. Because the study included a small number of donors, the genetic and exposure-history diversity represented was limited.

As to this clone: Its cognate antigen has yet to be identified. No per-base quality is available; no much larger clone lies one base away. Additional DNA sequences in this sample encode the identical CDR3.

CDR1 and CDR2, looked up from the germline V gene, are SGHRS and YFSETQ. Trimming at the junction amounts to 4 bases on V and 0 bases on J, and the germline ends lie 11 bases apart. The CDR3 measures 15 amino acids from cysteine to phenylalanine. Of all the DNA, just the CDR3 is kept, 45 bases in frame from base 1. The donors were healthy, HIV-negative adults who had no recently reported acute infections or vaccinations. All donors were Caucasian adults living in Nashville, Tennessee, USA. Magnetic negative selection was used to enrich CD4+ T cells, after which naive cells were positively selected on CD45RA and the negative fraction became the memory subset. After blood collection by leukapheresis, PBMCs were isolated using Ficoll-Histopaque density gradient centrifugation and then cryopreserved in the vapor phase of liquid nitrogen. Analytical flow cytometry was used to check the purity and quantity of every magnetically sorted T cell population. From each sorted fraction, genomic DNA was isolated and quantified by UV absorbance on a Nanodrop 2000c.

Using the deep immunoSEQ assay, TCR CDR3 regions were amplified from genomic DNA by multiplex PCR. Extracted genomic DNA from each cell subset was distributed evenly across all wells of several immunoSEQ 96-well plates, and each plate was treated as a replicate. For sorted subsets, approximately 200 ng of genomic DNA, equivalent to 25,000 to 35,000 T cell genomes, went into each replicate PCR. The purified libraries were quantified using a Qubit 3.0 fluorometer, sized with a Bioanalyzer 2100, and then quantified again using the KAPA Library Quantification kit. Every immunoSEQ 96-well plate was sequenced on a separate single-read 150-cycle Illumina NextSeq 550 flow cell. The study's processing was this. Because the immunoSEQ output held only junctional sequences and lacked quality scores, the filtering could not match the filtering applied to full-length reads. To assign V/J genes and CDR3, sequences were annotated against IMGT germline references using PyIR, a Python wrapper for IgBLAST v1.9. Reads with weak V/J assignments (E-value above 1e-6), missing CDR3, stop codons, out-of-frame junctions, or ambiguous translated residues were removed. A V3J clonotype was defined by an identical inferred V gene, J gene, and CDR3 amino acid sequence. To compute the percentage overlap between repertoires, the number of shared unique clonotypes was divided by the size of the smaller repertoire. Three approaches were used to assess repertoire richness: RTK rarefaction, the Chao1 estimator, and Recon v2.1 estimates of unobserved clonotypes. Generation probabilities were computed with OLGA for all TCRbeta clonotypes obtained by the gDNA method from four donors. TCRdb re-hosts the immuneACCESS table, in-frame sequences only. Its copies lack some clones; in the studies checked, an unresolved V gene accounts for under half of them, and the cause for the rest is not known. That table is the source of V, J and clone size, and D and trimming were worked out from the DNA. The sample records around 2.5 million clones, 93% of which are singletons. The top ten hold 0.36% of the sample.

This chain is built from TRBV5-1 and TRBJ2-1; the D gene is perhaps TRBD2, on 5 matching bases. The sequence came from a man aged 18 to 30 in good health. Some clones in this sample may be carry-over from other donors' samples. Sequencing was done on a sample of naive CD4+ T cells from PBMCs. Taken with the paper, the label for cell subset or site translates to: CD45RA+ positively selected. Here is the DNA: TGCGCCAGCAGCCCCGGAGGTAGCTCCTACAATGAGCAGTTCTTC. It encodes CASSPGGSSYNEQFF.